Listed below are T cell receptor beta chains from one sample, sequenced in a study of human T cells and chemical hapten exposure. Using its own MiXCR run on the RACE reads, TCRdb lists one record per CDR3 protein. The table shows 100,000 to 150,000 distinct CDR3 sequences, with about 11% occurring only once. Specimen: whole blood, collected in connection with sensitization to the hapten diphenylcyclopropenone (DPC). The receptors here all came from a woman aged 50 to 60 with alopecia areata. Some clones in this sample may be carry-over from other donors' samples. Each CDR3 is given with its conserved first and last residue.

TRBV6-2/TRBV6-3,CASSFQFNEQFF
TRBV7-9,CASSLPGKGVTEAFF
TRBV6-5,CASQERGNTIYF
TRBV29-1,CSVGHFWGTGRNEQFF
TRBV3-1,CASSPARGPAEGQFF
TRBV18,CASSPLRAEAFF
TRBV5-1,CASSFGGTPTEAFF
TRBV13,CASSSLAGSSYNEQFF
TRBV7-9,CASSSDRDELFF
TRBV6-5,CASMRLGTDTQYF
TRBV27,CASSSYAGTGSNYGYTF
TRBV28,CASSFRQDLAKNIQYF
TRBV27,CASSSWTGALNQPQHF
TRBV20-1,CSALGGALPGEQYF
TRBV11-2,CASRQAGGLWNEQFF
TRBV28,CASRLTGGDEQFF
TRBV6-6,CASSYPGQGEAFF
TRBV4-3,CASSQDVGSLSEGGTEAFF
TRBV20-1,CSASKEAGEQFF
TRBV4-1,CASSQGLAGGGEQYF
TRBV20-1,CSAMSGTSAYYEQYF
TRBV14,CASSQYNEQFF
TRBV7-2,CASSYPQTDTQYF
TRBV11-1,CASSFTRKDEQFF
TRBV13,CASSLDDVPGTEAFF
TRBV20-1,CSAPLLGRGDIQYF
TRBV29-1,CSAVGDTLRGMNTEAFF
TRBV9,CASSGRGLGTEAFF
TRBV7-2,CASSLDPRNTDTQYF
TRBV6-5,CASSYSKDQPQHF
TRBV29-1,CSVDRDSTGEQYF
TRBV4-3,CASSSGHSTDTQYF
TRBV20-1,CSARGDNAYNEQFF
TRBV7-3,CASSFRGRGETQYF
TRBV6-5,CASSRGPKEYF
TRBV14,CASSRTGSYSYGYTF
TRBV7-2,CASSLGTVNIQYF
TRBV6-2/TRBV6-3,CASSPDDRLRLEGYTF
TRBV28,CASSLSPPYTQYF
TRBV12-3/TRBV12-4,CASSQSGGEQFF
TRBV6-6,CASSYSRENEQFF
TRBV12-3/TRBV12-4,CASSLEGTSSDTIYF
TRBV7-6,CASSRGEVGANVLTF
TRBV9,CASSAGTDPAYEQYF
TRBV7-9,CASADRYYGYTF
TRBV5-1,CASSFSGGAGETQYF
TRBV29-1,CSAPDTIYGYTF
TRBV6-6,CASSYSRYSGDEKLFF
TRBV5-5,CASSLLGGEYNEQFF
TRBV18,CASSRDRHTEAFF
TRBV12-3/TRBV12-4,CASCRATNEKLFF
TRBV12-3/TRBV12-4,CASSPDRGLWSGYTF
TRBV12-5,CASGQGLQHGYTF
TRBV2,CASRWTGIYGYTF
TRBV20-1,CSASDRAGANVLTF
TRBV29-1,CSVEGLEAEAFF
TRBV5-1,CASSMEGRDTGELFF
TRBV7-3,CASSLTGGPYEQFF
TRBV12-3/TRBV12-4,CASSLGTSGIWQYF
TRBV11-1,CASSRYRGGNSPLHF